The 5 T cell receptor beta chains below all came from one sample that was sequenced in a study of cytomegalovirus exposure and HLA in healthy donors. The PCR used 60 Vbeta and 13 Jbeta primers. Sequencing was performed with immunoSEQ multiplex PCR; in TCRdb, only in-frame clones are kept and a portion is missing. The profile shows about 210,000 clones, approximately 78% of them singletons. Sequenced material: PBMCs. Source of these receptors: a man younger than 40 in good health and CMV-seronegative.

The rearrangement uses TRBV7-3 and TRBJ2-2; 11 bases agree with TRBD1. Trimming took 3 bases from V and 6 from J; bases not matched to a gene: 3. This CDR3 has 15 residues. The germline CDR1 and CDR2 sequences are SGHTA and FQGTGA. CDR3 loop: CASSLDRGRSGELFF. The CDR3 DNA reads as TGTGCCAGCAGCTTGGACAGGGGGCGTTCCGGGGAGCTGTTTTTT.

The rearrangement uses TRBV9 and TRBJ2-7, with 7 bases that match TRBD1. CDR3 length: 15 amino acids. V lost 4 bases to trimming and J lost 2 bases; unmatched junction nucleotides: 9. Germline V lookup: CDR1 SGDLS, CDR2 YYNGEE. CDR3 sequence reads: CASSPSGQPTYEQYF. Here the CDR3 DNA reads TGTGCCAGCAGCCCCTCGGGACAGCCGACCTACGAGCAGTACTTC.

The V call is TRBV7-2, the J call TRBJ2-7, with TRBD2 identical over 8 bases. V lost 4 bases and J lost 3; bases outside the gene matches: 5. CDR1 SGHTA and CDR2 FQGNSA come from the germline V gene. This CDR3 contains 14 residues. This CDR3 reads CASSSRGGGYEQYF. The CDR3, as DNA: TGTGCCAGCAGCTCTCGGGGGGGCGGCTACGAGCAGTACTTC.

This rearrangement joins TRBV18 to TRBJ2-2; D remains ambiguous. Trimming pared 0 bases from V and 6 bases from J, leaving 8 bases between. Germline CDR1 is KGHSH and CDR2 is LQKENI. The CDR3 is 14 residues long. The CDR3 coding sequence is TGTGCCAGCTCACCACCGAGGAAAGCCGGGGAGCTGTTTTTT. This encodes CASSPPRKAGELFF. The full variable domain, rest sourced from reference TRBV18 and TRBJ2-2, is NAGVMQNPRHLVRRRGQEARLRCSPMKGHSHVYWYRQLPEEGLKFMVYLQKENIIDESGMPKERFSAEFPKEGPSILRIQQVVRGDSAAYFCASSPPRKAGELFFGEGSRLTVL.

The chain recombines TRBV2 with TRBJ2-1; 7 bases line up with TRBD2. Germline V gives CDR1 SNHLY, CDR2 FYNNEI. This CDR3 is built from 16 residues. After removal of 9 bases from V and 1 base from J, the junction contained 12 bases not matched to a gene. CDR3 region: CARGGSTSFSYNEQFF. The CDR3 DNA sequence: TGTGCCAGGGGGGGATCGACTAGCTTTTCCTACAATGAGCAGTTCTTC.